This T cell receptor beta chain is drawn from a study of T cell responses to AZD1222 COVID-19 vaccine. Deletions cut 0 bases from V and 7 bases from J, with 4 bases between. The CDR3 spans 12 residues. Germline V gene sequence: CDR1 MGHRA, CDR2 YSYEKL. With regard to this clone: The antigen remains undetermined.

Study outcomes and limitations: Baseline antibody screening turned up just six or seven seropositive AZD1222 recipients. No repertoire was sampled before or during the peak T cell response, only after it.

Some clones are missing from TCRdb's copy, which holds only in-frame ones; the method was immunoSEQ multiplex PCR. The sample records about 170,000 clones, over 90% being singletons. This receptor was identified in an adult in good health. The starting material was peripheral blood, obtained on day 0 of AZD1222 vaccination. V usage is TRBV4-1 and J usage is TRBJ2-1, with D uncertain. The CDR3 here is CASSQDRNEQFF. As DNA, the CDR3 is TGCGCCAGCAGCCAAGATCGAAATGAGCAGTTCTTC.